The 6 T cell receptor beta chains in this list originate from one sample, sequenced in a study of cytomegalovirus exposure and HLA in healthy donors. Repertoires were generated with immunoSEQ multiplex PCR, while TCRdb's copy carries only in-frame clones and drops some. The table has some 350,000 clones, 87% seen once. The specimen was PBMCs. The receptors were sampled from a woman aged 25 to 39 in good health and CMV-seropositive.

The V and J genes are TRBV2 and TRBJ2-3, with TRBD2 identical over 11 bases. The CDR3 runs to 16 residues. Germline CDR1 is SNHLY and CDR2 is FYNNEI. Trimming at V came to 2 bases and at J to 5 bases, leaving 6 bases not matched to a gene. CDR3: CASSESELAGVDTQYF. The CDR3 bases are TGTGCCAGCAGTGAAAGTGAACTAGCGGGGGTAGATACGCAGTATTTT.

The chain joins TRBV7-3 to TRBJ2-7; TRBD1 aligns across 7 bases. CDR3 size: 13 residues. Unmatched junction bases numbered 6, after V lost 5 bases and J lost 5 bases. CDR1 is SGHTA and CDR2 is FQGTGA in the germline V gene. This chain's CDR3 is CASSARGFDEQYF. In DNA, the CDR3 is TGTGCCAGCAGCGCCAGGGGGTTCGACGAGCAGTACTTC. Together with reference TRBV7-3 and TRBJ2-7, the CDR3 gives the full variable domain: GAGVSQTPSNKVTEKGKYVELRCDPISGHTALYWYRQSLGQGPEFLIYFQGTGAADDSGLPNDRFFAVRPEGSVSTLKIQRTERGDSAVYLCASSARGFDEQYFGPGTRLTVT.

In DNA form, the CDR3 reads TGTGCCACGTCGCATGGAGAATCGGCCCTTTATGGCTACACCTTC. This sequence encodes CATSHGESALYGYTF. The rearrangement joins TRBV27 to TRBJ1-2; no reliable D call. CDR3 size: 15 residues. Deletions cut 10 bases from V and 5 bases from J, with 23 bases between. CDR1 is MNHEY and CDR2 is SMNVEV in the germline V gene (reference sequence).

This chain links TRBV2 with TRBJ2-3; 10 bases are a match to TRBD2. Germline CDR1 and CDR2: SNHLY and FYNNEI. CDR3 size: 18 residues. Trimming cost V 3 bases and J 3 bases; bases outside gene matches: 12. The CDR3 DNA is TGTGCCAGCAGTGATCTTGGACTAGCGGCTACTGGGACAGATACGCAGTATTTT. Amino acid sequence: CASSDLGLAATGTDTQYF.

V usage is TRBV6-1 and J usage is TRBJ1-5, with TRBD1 matching over 8 bases. The V gene end was trimmed by 3 bases and the J gene end by 5 bases; junction bases not matched to a gene: 6. The CDR3 covers 15 residues. Germline V CDR1 and CDR2: MNHNS, SASEGT. The CDR3 DNA follows: TGTGCCAGCAGTGAGGTAGACAGGGGTTATCAGCCCCAGCATTTT. This gives the protein CASSEVDRGYQPQHF.

The rearrangement uses TRBV6-1 and TRBJ2-3, with no clear D. Germline lookup yields CDR1 MNHNS and CDR2 SASEGT. The CDR3 extends over 11 amino acids. Trimming pared 8 bases from V and 5 bases from J, leaving 8 bases between. The CDR3 bases are TGTGCCAGCGTCCTTGGAGATACGCAGTATTTT. This encodes CASVLGDTQYF.